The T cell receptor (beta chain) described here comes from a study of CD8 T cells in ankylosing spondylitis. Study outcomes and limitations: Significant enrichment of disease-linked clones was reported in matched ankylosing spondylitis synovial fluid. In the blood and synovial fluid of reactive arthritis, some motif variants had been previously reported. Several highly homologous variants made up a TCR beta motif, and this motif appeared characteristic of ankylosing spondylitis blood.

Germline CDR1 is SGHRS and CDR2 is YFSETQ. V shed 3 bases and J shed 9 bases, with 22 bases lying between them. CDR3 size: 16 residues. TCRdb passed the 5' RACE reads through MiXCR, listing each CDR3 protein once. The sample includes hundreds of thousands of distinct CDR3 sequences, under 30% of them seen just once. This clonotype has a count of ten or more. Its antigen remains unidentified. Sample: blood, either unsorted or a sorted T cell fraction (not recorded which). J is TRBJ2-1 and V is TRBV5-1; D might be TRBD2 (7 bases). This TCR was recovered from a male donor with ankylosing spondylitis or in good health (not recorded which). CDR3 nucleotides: TGCGCCAGCAGCTCGGCGGCTGCCGGACAGCGGGGTGAGCAGTTCTTC. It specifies CASSSAAAGQRGEQFF.